Listed here is a single T cell receptor (beta chain). Its antigen is currently not known. Base qualities are not recorded, but no much larger clone differs from it by a single base. The method was the immunoSEQ multiplex PCR assay. For the multiplex PCR, a mixture combining 60 forward primers for TCR Vbeta segments and 13 reverse primers for TCR Jbeta segments was used. The CDR3 region of rearranged TCR beta genes was amplified from genomic DNA with a multiplex PCR assay. On the Illumina HiSeq System, the amplified TCR beta libraries were sequenced as 87-base-pair reads. In the source study's methods: In a later analysis, some 80 million unique TCR beta chains were counted across the roughly 610 repertoires, and approximately 11 million of these chains were shared by at least two donors. A nearest-neighbor algorithm error-corrected the raw reads and collapsed the reads into unique sequences, merging closely related sequences to remove PCR and sequencing errors. CDR3 sequences were aligned to IMGT reference sequences to assign V, D and J gene segments. For a sequence to be retained, at least a six-nucleotide match to both a V gene segment and a J gene segment was required. Rearrangements were called productive when the CDR3 lacked stop codons and stayed in frame with V and J; all others were non-productive. Following IMGT convention, CDR3 was defined as the stretch from the second conserved V-encoded cysteine up to the conserved J-encoded phenylalanine. Sequences without an unambiguous match to a single V gene segment were excluded from the earlier analysis of about 600 of the donors. In an earlier analysis of approximately 610 of the donors, V segments were called functional above 56.7% productive rearrangements and were called segregating when the between-donor standard deviation exceeded 5%. A statistical classification framework was developed to diagnose cytomegalovirus status using the catalog of TCR beta chain sequences. In a later analysis, V and J genes were assigned by comparing TCR nucleotide sequences against IMGT/GENE-DB human TR gene sequences. The TCRdist pipeline was used in a later analysis to assign CDR3 sequences and most-parsimonious VDJ recombination scenarios. In a later analysis, each TCR beta chain was defined by its CDR3 amino acid sequence together with its V-gene family, and reads without a unique V-gene family were excluded. As a way to deal with suspected cross-contamination and a sequencing artifact, a later analysis dropped 450 to 600 nucleotide sequences that were highly shared and had low generation probability. A later analysis calculated a clonal expansion index for each public chain from normalized within-repertoire ranks of inferred template counts. In a later analysis, generation probabilities were computed with a VDJ recombination model fitted to out-of-frame rearrangements, and the resulting probabilities were checked against IGoR. A later analysis scored TCR-TCR, TCR-HLA and TCR-CMV co-occurrence with hypergeometric tests, applying a repertoire-size bias correction to TCR pairs. In a later analysis, false discovery rates were estimated by permuting HLA or CMV assignments 20 times. In a later analysis, co-occurring TCRs were grouped using DBSCAN, with TCRdist sequence similarity added in when clustering inside HLA-allele-positive subsets. Repertoires with fewer than 30,000 or more than 120,000 public chains, plus five repertoires with anomalous nucleotide sharing, were excluded from co-occurrence clustering. TCRdb carries this immuneACCESS record with in-frame sequences only. Its versions omit some clonotypes, under half of them owing to an unresolved V gene in the studies checked, with the rest unexplained. The DNA was the basis for D and trimming; V, J and clone size are from that table. For this sample the table gives roughly 150,000 clones, of which around 75% were detected only once. Roughly 1.7% of the sample is taken by the ten largest.

CDR1 and CDR2, per the germline V gene (reference sequence), are LNHDA and SQIVND. The CDR3 has 15 amino acids, counting the end cysteine and phenylalanine. Only CDR3 DNA remains: 45 bases, in frame from the first base. V is cut back by 4 bases and J by 2 bases, with 8 bases in the junction unmatched. This sample stems from a study of cytomegalovirus exposure and HLA in healthy donors (TCRdb year 2017). About the investigation overall: In an earlier analysis of 450 to 750 of the donors, 276 Gb of sequence data and 100 million or so unique TCR beta sequences from roughly 180 million T cells were reported. To predict cytomegalovirus infection status, the study brought together high-throughput TCR immunosequencing, statistical association of individual TCRs with disease status, and machine learning. The number of typed donors differed by locus: roughly 620-630 for A, B, C, DRB1 and DQB1; approximately 530 for DQA1; approximately 600 for DPA1; and about 470 for DPB1. The study was designed to test whether signatures of past pathogen exposure could be identified by cataloging public T cell receptors. HLA typing included class I and class II loci at four-digit resolution. In an earlier analysis of several hundred of the donors, high-throughput TCR beta sequencing was used to judge whether each TCR beta V gene segment behaved as functional or pseudogenic. About 280 gigabases of sequencing data and 70 million to 95 million unique TCR sequences made up an early release that covered fewer than 650 HLA-typed donors. About five DR-DQ haplotypes were handled as single units for association and clustering, since linkage in the cohort was strong. All discovery cohort repertoires had been generated using a single sequencing platform. Rather than drawing on any new phenotypic data, the later analysis identified candidate immune exposures from TCR beta sequences and the way those sequences occurred across donors. On average, about 200,000 unique TCR beta nucleotide sequences were sequenced per donor among 398 genotyped donors of the cohort, with roughly 18% of those sequences being non-productive. The study profiled the T cell repertoires of around 700 subjects by immunosequencing and related them to cytomegalovirus serostatus. A later genetic analysis took genome-wide SNP genotypes for about 65% of the 666 donors and used that subset as a discovery cohort. Along with the roughly 670-subject first cohort, a separate validation cohort of more than 90 different subjects was used. Alongside the repertoire data, information on donor age, sex, ethnicity and CMV serostatus was compiled. Of the 300 to 500 genotyped donors, roughly 76% were placed in the genetic ancestry cluster associated with self-reported Caucasian donors. In a later analysis, previously published TCR beta repertoires from roughly 710 donors were re-analyzed and high-resolution HLA genotyping was added so that TCR occurrence patterns could be studied.

The cohort consisted of 600 to 750 healthy bone marrow donors. At the time of sampling, all cohort members were nominally healthy, though unrecorded immune exposures were likely present. The donor tested CMV seronegative and was one of the 352 seronegative cohort members. Each donor provided a peripheral blood sample, and peripheral blood mononuclear cells were used for TCR beta sequencing. The Qiagen DNeasy Blood Extraction Kit was used to extract genomic DNA from the blood cell samples. Study-wide conclusions, independent of this receptor: CMV serostatus was the only immune exposure information available for the cohort. In an earlier analysis of about 550 of the donors, most TCR beta V segments were observed in productive rearrangements about 90% or about 30% of the time, broadly matching IMGT annotations. In both the original and validation cohorts, the classifier was reported to diagnose cytomegalovirus status with high specificity and sensitivity. Correlated functional status among segregating V segments might be attributable to linkage disequilibrium, but an unknown experimental factor could not be ruled out. In vitro tests confirmed that a few of the cytomegalovirus-associated TCR beta chains recognize cytomegalovirus antigens. In a later genetic analysis, a missense DCLRE1C variant was associated with V-gene and J-gene trimming of TCR beta chains, and the association was replicated in an independent cohort. A total of about 150 TCR beta chains were listed by the study as associated with cytomegalovirus. A later analysis found that HLA-associated TCR beta chains were more clonally expanded and had lower generation probabilities than equally common non-associated chains. Because HLA typing was missing for some donors at each locus, association tests included only the typed subset. A further reported finding was that TCR beta sequences accurately predicted the HLA-A and HLA-B alleles for most subjects in the first cohort. Some IMGT-functional V segments, including TRBV6-2 and TRBV6-3, could not be told apart with the 87-base-pair reads, so those segments were excluded. A group of highly shared sequence variants was considered likely to be a technical artifact of the sequencing pipeline. Most TCR sequences were seen in very few donors, while some public TCRs were found in many individuals. Sequencing depth was assumed to be roughly uniform across donors in the presence/absence analyses, though that assumption may not hold. Most CMV-associated TCR beta chains appeared to be HLA-restricted in a later analysis, and the HLA associations seemed to be driven largely by CMV exposure. According to a later analysis, parvovirus B19, influenza, CMV and Epstein-Barr virus appeared linked to several top co-occurrence clusters. The cohort was sequenced for TCR beta chains only, and without alpha or paired-chain data the features that could be detected were limited. In a later analysis, over 15,000 TCR beta sequences were associated with specific HLA alleles at a false discovery rate of 0.05. When HLA alleles, especially DR and DQ, strongly co-occurred, TCR associations were difficult to assign to individual alleles. Because counts were too low, around 18 rarely observed V segments, including chromosome 9 orphons, were left out of the earlier analysis of 500 to 750 of the donors. The authors suggested that the approach could potentially be generalized to other disease states and immunological phenotypes. In a later analysis, the rate of TCR association differed among HLA loci, with DRB1 alleles having the most associated TCRs and HLA-C alleles having the fewest. Compared with the roughly 710-donor mean, donors in an Asian-associated ancestry cluster had fewer N-insertions in productive TCRs, according to a later genetic analysis.

The chain is encoded by TRBV19 joined to TRBJ2-7, with 7 central nucleotides matching TRBD1. This clonotype originated in a young woman in good health and CMV-seronegative. Sequencing used PBMCs. CDR3 loop: CASSRQGEGAYEQYF. The DNA is TGTGCCAGTAGTAGACAGGGTGAGGGGGCCTACGAGCAGTACTTC.